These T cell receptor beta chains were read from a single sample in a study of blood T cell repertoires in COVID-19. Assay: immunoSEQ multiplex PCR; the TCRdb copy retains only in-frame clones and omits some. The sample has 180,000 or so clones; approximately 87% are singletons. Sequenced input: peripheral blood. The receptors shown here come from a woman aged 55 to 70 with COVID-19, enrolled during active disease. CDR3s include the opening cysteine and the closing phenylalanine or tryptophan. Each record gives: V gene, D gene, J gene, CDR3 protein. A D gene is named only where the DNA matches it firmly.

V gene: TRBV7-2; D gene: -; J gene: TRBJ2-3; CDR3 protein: CASSLLDTQYF
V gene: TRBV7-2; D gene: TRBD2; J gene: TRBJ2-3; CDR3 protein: CASRRERGPTDTQYF
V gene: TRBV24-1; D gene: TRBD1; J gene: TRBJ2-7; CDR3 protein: CATSDGQGVRYEQYF
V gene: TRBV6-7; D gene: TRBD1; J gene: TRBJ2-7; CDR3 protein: CASSYTNYGQDYEQYF
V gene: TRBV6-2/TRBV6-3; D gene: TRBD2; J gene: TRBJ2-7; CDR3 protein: CASSYSAPSSGSSYEQYF
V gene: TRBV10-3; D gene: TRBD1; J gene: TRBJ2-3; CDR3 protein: CAINDRAPDTQYF
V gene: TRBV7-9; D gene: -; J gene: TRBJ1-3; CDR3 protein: CASSLIADTIYF
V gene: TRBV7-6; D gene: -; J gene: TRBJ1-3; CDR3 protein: CASSLAWQGPLSGNTIYF
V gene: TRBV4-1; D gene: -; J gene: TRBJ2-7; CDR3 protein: CASSLFIGHLSYEQYF
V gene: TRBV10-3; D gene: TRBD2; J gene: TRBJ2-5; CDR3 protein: CAISDNKREGLGETQYF
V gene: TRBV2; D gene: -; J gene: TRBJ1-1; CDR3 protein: CASSEEGQGSTEAFF
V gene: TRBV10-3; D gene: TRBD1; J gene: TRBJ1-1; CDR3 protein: CAIRSVPGQGRRTEAFF
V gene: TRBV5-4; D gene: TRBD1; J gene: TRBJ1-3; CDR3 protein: CASSSTGTGNTIYF
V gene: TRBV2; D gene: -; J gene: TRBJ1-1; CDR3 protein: CASSEARGRNTEAFF
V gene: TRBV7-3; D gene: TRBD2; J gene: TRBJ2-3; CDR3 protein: CASSLTMASGRRTQYF
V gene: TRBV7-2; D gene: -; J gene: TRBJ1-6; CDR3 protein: CASSSGGRGSPLHF
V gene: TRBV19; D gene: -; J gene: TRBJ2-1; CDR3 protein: CASSPYSDNEQFF
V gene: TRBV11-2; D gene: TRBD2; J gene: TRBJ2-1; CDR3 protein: CASSLGSSGRYNEQFF
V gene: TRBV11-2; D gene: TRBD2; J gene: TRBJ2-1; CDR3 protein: CASSSTGTSGSNEQFF
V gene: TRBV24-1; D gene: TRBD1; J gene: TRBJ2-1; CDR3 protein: CATSDPGQGSYNEQFF
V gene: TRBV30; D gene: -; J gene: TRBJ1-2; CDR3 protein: CAWSNSRYYGYTF
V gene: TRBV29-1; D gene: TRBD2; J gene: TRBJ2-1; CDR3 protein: CSVDRRLASGYNEQFF
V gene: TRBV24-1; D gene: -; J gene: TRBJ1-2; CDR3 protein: CATSDPRTVYGYTF
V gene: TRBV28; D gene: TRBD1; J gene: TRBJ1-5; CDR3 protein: CASSLRGGRGLNQPQHF
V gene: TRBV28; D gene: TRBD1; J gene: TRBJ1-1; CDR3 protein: CASSPWTGGTEAFF
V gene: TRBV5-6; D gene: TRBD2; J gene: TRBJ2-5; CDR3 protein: CASSLVLAEHYQETQYF
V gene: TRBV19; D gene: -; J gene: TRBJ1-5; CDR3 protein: CASLLRPPAGDSNQPQHF
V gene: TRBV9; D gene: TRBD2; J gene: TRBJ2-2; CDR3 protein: CASSVVRTSGRSGELFF
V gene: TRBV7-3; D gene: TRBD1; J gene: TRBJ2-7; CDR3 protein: CASSSDRGTHEQYF
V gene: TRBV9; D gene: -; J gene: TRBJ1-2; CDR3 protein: CASSVWGENYGYTF
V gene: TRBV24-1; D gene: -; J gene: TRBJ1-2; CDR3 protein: CATSDPGRGYTF
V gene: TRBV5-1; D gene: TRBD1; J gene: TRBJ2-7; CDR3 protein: CASSLDRPGEQYF
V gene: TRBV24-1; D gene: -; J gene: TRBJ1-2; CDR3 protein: CATSDPDSGYGYTF
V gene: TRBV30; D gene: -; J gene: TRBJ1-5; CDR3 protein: CAWSVQFDQPQHF
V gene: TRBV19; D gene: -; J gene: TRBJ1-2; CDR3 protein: CASSFSGGNYGYTF
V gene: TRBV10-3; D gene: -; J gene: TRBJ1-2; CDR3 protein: CASSGGGGYTF
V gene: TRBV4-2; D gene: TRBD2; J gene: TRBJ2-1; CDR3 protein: CASSQDLAGVQNEQFF
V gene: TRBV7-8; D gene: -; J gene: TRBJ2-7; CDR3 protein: CASSLGFGGYEQYF
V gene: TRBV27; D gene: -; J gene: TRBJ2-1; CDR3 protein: CASSPLSDLRILVHEQFF
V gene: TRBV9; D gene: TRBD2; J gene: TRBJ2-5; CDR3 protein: CASSEGLAEETQYF
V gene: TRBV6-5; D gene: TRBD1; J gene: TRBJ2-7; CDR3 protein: CASNHRDSTYEQYF
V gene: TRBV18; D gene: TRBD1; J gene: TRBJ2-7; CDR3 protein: CASSLDFGTGIYEQYF
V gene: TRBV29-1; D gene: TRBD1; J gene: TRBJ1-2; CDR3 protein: CSVAQGANGYTF
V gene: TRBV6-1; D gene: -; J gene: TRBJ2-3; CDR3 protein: CASSELHRELSITDTQYF
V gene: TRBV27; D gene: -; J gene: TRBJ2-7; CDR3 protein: CASSLGYSGPDEQYF
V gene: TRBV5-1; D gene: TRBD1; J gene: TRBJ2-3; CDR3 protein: CASSLGGGGTDTQYF
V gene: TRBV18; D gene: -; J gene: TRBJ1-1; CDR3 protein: CASSPAGGRNTEAFF
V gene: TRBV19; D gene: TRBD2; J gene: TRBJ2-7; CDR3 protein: CASSSTGTSGYEQYF
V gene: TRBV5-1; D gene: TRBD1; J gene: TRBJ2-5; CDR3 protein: CASSRTGITETQYF
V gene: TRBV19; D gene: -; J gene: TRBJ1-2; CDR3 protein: CASSITVNYGYTF
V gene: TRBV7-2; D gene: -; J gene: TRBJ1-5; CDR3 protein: CASSLYISNQPQHF
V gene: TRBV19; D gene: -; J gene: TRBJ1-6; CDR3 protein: CASSPPNSPLHF